This T cell receptor beta chain was identified in a study of OX40 agonist ivuxolimab in advanced cancers. The overall study: An agonistic anti-OX40 (CD134) antibody, ivuxolimab, was used to treat the patients. Dose-escalation patients suffered from hepatocellular carcinoma, melanoma, renal cell or head and neck cancer.

This CDR3 is built from 16 residues. Trimming stripped 1 base from V and 7 bases from J, with 17 bases between. Germline V gene lookup returns CDR1 MNHNS and CDR2 SASEGT. Libraries were prepared by immunoSEQ multiplex PCR; TCRdb keeps only in-frame clonotypes and omits some of them. The sample records 96,000 or so clones, roughly 88% being singletons. The gene calls are TRBV6-1 and TRBJ2-1, with a possible D match to TRBD2 (5 bases). The receptor's source is an adult with an advanced solid tumor such as melanoma, head and neck, liver or kidney cancer. Sequenced material: CD4+ or CD8+ T cells sorted from blood, taken in a trial of the OX40 agonist ivuxolimab. The CDR3: CASSEGRGLGKNEQFF. For the CDR3, the DNA is TGTGCCAGCAGTGAAGGAAGAGGGCTTGGTAAGAATGAGCAGTTCTTC.